Presented here are 8 T cell receptor beta chains from one specimen sequenced in a study of T-cell reconstitution after alpha-beta-depleted transplantation in children. Researchers prepared the TCRbeta library using unique molecular identifiers, the study reports. One entry per CDR3 protein, called by TCRdb with MiXCR from the PCR reads. The table has 280,000 or so distinct CDR3 sequences, 11% seen once; the top ten hold about a quarter. The sequencing here drew on peripheral blood, taken 180 days after TCRalphabeta/CD19-depleted stem cell transplant. The source of these receptors is a male patient between 2 and 10 years old who had a stem cell transplant for chronic granulomatous disease, so the T cells may come from the graft donor.

The sample holds many counts of this clonotype. The chain recombines TRBV29-1 with TRBJ1-3; D gene ambiguous. From germline, CDR1 is SQVTM and CDR2 ANQGSEA. The V end was cut by 4 bases, the J end by 2 bases, with 9 bases between. There are 13 residues in the CDR3. The DNA of the CDR3 is TGCAGCGTTGTGAGCGGAACTGGAAACACCATATATTTT. It yields the protein CSVVSGTGNTIYF.

This clonotype was detected ten times or more. The V and J genes are TRBV5-1 and TRBJ2-7; D unresolved. Trimming shortened V by 6 bases and J by 2 bases, and 6 bases separated the two germline ends. Germline loops: CDR1 SGHRS, CDR2 YFSETQ. The length of the CDR3 is 11 residues. CDR3 DNA sequence: TGCGCCAGCAAATCGGCCTACGAGCAGTACTTC. Its protein product is CASKSAYEQYF.

With respect to this clonotype: This may arise from a read error, as a much more abundant clone is one base away. The chain joins TRBV7-9 to TRBJ2-1; 8 positions agree with TRBD2. Germline V gene lookup returns CDR1 SEHNR and CDR2 FQNEAQ (reference sequence). This CDR3 region has 17 residues. CDR3 loop: CASSAPGTPREVRERFF. In DNA, the CDR3 is TGTGCCAGCAGCGCTCCCGGGACTCCGCGGGAGGTTCGTGAGCGGTTCTTC.

This clonotype was seen at least ten times. The chain employs TRBV27 and TRBJ2-7; D may be TRBD1 or TRBD2 (5 bases each). Germline CDR1 is MNHEY and CDR2 is SMNVEV (reference sequence). Deletions cut 4 bases from V and 2 bases from J, with 12 bases between. The CDR3 consists of 14 residues. The CDR3 sequence is CASSWGNAPYEQYF. The CDR3 DNA reads TGTGCCAGCAGTTGGGGGAACGCTCCCTACGAGCAGTACTTC.

This clonotype was recorded at least ten times. The gene calls are TRBV20-1 and TRBJ2-3; D perhaps matches TRBD2 (7 bases). This CDR3 has 16 amino acids. With 3 bases removed from V and 2 bases from J, the gap between germline ends came to 18 bases. The germline V gene has CDR1 DFQATT and CDR2 SNEGSKA (reference sequence). CDR3 residues: CSASGGLFVHTDTQYF. DNA for the CDR3: TGCAGTGCTAGCGGGGGGCTGTTCGTGCACACAGATACGCAGTATTTT.

V gene TRBV20-1 combines with J gene TRBJ2-4; possibly TRBD1 for D (6 bases). Germline loops: CDR1 DFQATT, CDR2 SNEGSKA (reference sequence). This CDR3 has 18 residues. Trimming pared 1 base from V and 1 base from J, leaving 20 bases between. DNA of the CDR3: TGCAGTGCTAGAGTCTCCTCCTCCAGGGGATCGGCCAAAAACATTCAGTACTTC. The encoded protein is CSARVSSSRGSAKNIQYF.

There are many counts of this clonotype. The gene calls are TRBV18 and TRBJ2-1, with D possibly TRBD2 on 5 matching bases. The V end was cut by 3 bases, the J end by 2 bases, with 8 bases between. This CDR3 is built from 14 residues. CDR1 is KGHSH, CDR2 LQKENI, per germline. The CDR3 loop reads CASSPRETYNEQFF. DNA for the CDR3: TGTGCCAGCTCACCCCGGGAAACCTACAATGAGCAGTTCTTC.

This clonotype was observed many times. The chain links TRBV7-8 to TRBJ2-7; weak D call: TRBD1 (6 bases). The V and J ends lost 5 bases and 5 bases respectively, with 22 bases between them. The germline CDR1 and CDR2 sequences are SGHVS and FQNEAQ. The CDR3 has 16 amino acids. CDR3 DNA sequence: TGTGCCAGCAGCACACAAATCAGGGGCTTGGGAAACGAGCAGTACTTC. It translates to CASSTQIRGLGNEQYF.